This entry features one T cell receptor beta chain sequence. Its ends do not fully match the called genes, so a read error is possible. This sample is part of a study of tumor-infiltrating lymphocytes in primary liver carcinoma. Co-extraction of both nucleic acids (RNA and DNA) used roughly 18-32 mg of unsorted bulk tissue. Production of TCR beta cDNA used roughly 0.55 ug total RNA together with a constant-region primer. Slightly modified ARM-PCR served as the procedure for the TCR beta libraries. These libraries came from three rounds of nested multiplex PCR. TRBV1-TRBV30 forward primers paired with a C-beta reverse primer drove the first two PCR rounds, roughly 9 cycles each. Via MiXCR, TCRdb re-called the multiplex PCR reads, giving one row per CDR3 protein. In the table there are roughly 100,000 distinct CDR3 sequences, approximately 80% of which are singletons. CDR3 length equals 15 residues. Germline CDR1 SGHRS, CDR2 YFSETQ.

The rearrangement joins TRBV5-1 to TRBJ2-1; 8 bases agree with TRBD2. The TCR originated in a man aged 35 to 55 with primary liver carcinoma and hepatitis B virus infection. Sequencing was carried out using liver tumor tissue from sampling region 3. The subset denotes: tumor region T3, left-lateral pole. In nucleotides, the CDR3 is TGCGCCAGCAGCCAGGGACTAGAGGGAGTAAGTGAGCAGTCCTTC. Its translation is CASSQGLEGVSEQSF.